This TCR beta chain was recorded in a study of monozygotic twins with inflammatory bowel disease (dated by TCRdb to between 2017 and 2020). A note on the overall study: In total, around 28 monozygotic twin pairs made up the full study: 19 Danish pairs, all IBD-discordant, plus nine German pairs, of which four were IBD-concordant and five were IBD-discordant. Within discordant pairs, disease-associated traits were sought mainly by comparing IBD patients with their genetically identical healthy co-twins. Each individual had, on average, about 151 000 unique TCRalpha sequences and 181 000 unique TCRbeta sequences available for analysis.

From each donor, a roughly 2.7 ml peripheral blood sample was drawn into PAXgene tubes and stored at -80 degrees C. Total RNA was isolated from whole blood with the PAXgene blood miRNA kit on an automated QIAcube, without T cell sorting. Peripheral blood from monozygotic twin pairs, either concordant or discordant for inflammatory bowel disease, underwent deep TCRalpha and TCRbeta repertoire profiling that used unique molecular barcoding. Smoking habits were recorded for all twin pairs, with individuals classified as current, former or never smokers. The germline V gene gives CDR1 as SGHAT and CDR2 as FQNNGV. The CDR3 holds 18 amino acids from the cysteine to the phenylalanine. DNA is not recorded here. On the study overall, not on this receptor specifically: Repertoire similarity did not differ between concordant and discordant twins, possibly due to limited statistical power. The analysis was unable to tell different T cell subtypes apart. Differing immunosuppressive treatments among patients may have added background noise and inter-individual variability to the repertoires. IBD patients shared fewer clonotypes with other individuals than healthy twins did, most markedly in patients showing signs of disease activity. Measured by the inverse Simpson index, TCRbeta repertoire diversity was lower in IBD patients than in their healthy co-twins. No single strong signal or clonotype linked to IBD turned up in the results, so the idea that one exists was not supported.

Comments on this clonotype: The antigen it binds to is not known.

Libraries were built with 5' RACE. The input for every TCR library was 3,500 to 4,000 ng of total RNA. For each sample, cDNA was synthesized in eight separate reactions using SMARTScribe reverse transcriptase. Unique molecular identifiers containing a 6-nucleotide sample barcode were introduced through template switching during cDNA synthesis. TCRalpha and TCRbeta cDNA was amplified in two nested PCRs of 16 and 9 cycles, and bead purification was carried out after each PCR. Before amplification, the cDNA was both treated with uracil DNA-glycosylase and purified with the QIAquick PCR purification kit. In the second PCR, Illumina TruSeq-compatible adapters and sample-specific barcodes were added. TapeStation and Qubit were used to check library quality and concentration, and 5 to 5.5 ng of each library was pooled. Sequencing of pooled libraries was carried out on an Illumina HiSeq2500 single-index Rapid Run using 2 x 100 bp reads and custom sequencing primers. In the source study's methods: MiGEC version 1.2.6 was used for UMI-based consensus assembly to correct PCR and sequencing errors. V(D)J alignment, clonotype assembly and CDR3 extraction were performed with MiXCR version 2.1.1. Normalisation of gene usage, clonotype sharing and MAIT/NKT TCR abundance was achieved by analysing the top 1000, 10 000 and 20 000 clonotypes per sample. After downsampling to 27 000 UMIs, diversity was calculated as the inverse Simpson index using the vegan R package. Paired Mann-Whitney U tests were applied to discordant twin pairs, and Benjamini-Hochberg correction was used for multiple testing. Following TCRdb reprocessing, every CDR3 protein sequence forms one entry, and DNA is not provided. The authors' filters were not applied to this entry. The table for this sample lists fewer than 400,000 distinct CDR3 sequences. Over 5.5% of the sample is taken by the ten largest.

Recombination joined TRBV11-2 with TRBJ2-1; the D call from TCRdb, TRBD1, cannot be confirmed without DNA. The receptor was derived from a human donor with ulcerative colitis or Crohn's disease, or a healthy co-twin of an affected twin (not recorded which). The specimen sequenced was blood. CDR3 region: CASSLGMKTAFGGDEQFF.